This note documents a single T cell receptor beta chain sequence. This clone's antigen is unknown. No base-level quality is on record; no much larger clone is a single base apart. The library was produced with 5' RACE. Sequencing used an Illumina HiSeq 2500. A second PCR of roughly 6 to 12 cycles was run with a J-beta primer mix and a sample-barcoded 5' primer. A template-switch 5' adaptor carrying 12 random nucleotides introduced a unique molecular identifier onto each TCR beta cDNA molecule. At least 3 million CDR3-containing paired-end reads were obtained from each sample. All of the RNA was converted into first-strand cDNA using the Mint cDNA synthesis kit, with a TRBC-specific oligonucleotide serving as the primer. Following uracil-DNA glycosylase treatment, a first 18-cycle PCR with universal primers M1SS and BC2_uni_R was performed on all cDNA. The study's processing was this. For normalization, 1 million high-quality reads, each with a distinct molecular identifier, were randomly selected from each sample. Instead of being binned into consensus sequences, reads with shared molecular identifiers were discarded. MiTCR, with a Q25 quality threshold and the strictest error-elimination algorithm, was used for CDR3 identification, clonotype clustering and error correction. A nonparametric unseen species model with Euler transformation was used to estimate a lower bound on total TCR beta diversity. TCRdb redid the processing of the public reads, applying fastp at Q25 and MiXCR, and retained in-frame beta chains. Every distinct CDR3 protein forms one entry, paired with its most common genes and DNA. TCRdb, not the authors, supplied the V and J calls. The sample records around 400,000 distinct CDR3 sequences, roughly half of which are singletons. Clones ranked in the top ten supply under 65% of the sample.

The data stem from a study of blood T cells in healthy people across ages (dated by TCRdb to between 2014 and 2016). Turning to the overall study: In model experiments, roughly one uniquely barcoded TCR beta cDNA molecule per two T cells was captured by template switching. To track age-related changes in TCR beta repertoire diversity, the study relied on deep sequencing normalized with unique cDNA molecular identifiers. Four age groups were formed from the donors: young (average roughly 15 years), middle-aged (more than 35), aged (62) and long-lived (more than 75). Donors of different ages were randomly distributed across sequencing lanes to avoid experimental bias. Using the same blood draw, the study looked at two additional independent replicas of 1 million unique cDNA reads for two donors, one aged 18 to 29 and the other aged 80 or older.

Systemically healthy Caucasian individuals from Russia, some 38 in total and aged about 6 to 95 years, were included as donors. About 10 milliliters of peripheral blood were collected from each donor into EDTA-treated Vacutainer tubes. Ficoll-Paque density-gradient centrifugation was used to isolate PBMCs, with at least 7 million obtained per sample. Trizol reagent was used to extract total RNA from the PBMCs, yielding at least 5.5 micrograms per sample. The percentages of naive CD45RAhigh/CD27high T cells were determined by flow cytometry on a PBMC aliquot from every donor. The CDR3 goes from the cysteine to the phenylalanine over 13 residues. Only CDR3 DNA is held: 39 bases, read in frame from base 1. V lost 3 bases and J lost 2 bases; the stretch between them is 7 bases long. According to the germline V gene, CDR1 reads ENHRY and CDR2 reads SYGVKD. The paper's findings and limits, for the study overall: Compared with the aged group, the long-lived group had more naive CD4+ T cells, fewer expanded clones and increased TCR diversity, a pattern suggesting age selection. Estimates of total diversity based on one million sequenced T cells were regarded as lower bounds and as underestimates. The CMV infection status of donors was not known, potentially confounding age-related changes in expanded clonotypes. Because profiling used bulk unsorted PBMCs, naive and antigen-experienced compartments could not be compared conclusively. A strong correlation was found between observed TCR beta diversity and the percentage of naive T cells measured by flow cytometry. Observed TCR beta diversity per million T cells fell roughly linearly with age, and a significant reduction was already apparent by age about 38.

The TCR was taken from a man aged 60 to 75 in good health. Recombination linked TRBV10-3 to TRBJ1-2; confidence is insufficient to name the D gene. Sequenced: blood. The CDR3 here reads CAISDASNYGYTF. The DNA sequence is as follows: TGTGCCATCAGTGACGCCTCAAACTATGGCTACACCTTC.